This T cell receptor (beta chain) was sequenced in a study of T cells in Graves' hyperthyroidism and ophthalmopathy. In the study overall: Blood was drawn when the patient was first diagnosed and still untreated.

Germline loops: CDR1 SGHAT, CDR2 FQNNGV. Germline trimming cut 2 bases from V and 4 bases from J; bases unmatched to any gene: 9. The CDR3 extends over 18 amino acids. Amplification yielded TCR beta CDR3 regions, with RNA transcripts as the source. TCR CDR3 underwent first-round RT-PCR with the HTBI primer set. TCRdb analysed the multiplex PCR reads with MiXCR anew, one entry per CDR3 protein. The sample holds approximately 620,000 distinct CDR3 sequences, about a sixth seen once. This clonotype was observed many times. Uncontrolled infection, other autoimmune disease, pregnancy or lactation barred patients from enrollment. Thyroid ultrasound, orbital computed tomography, clinical symptoms, and serum thyroxine and TRAb underpinned diagnoses.

Sequenced: blood. The sequence was collected from a woman aged 35 to 49 with Graves' ophthalmopathy. J is TRBJ2-2 and V is TRBV11-2; TRBD1 matches at 11 bases. Written as DNA, the CDR3 is TGTGCCAGCAGCTTATTTTTCCCCGGGACAGGGGGCACCGGGGAGCTGTTTTTT. Translated: CASSLFFPGTGGTGELFF.